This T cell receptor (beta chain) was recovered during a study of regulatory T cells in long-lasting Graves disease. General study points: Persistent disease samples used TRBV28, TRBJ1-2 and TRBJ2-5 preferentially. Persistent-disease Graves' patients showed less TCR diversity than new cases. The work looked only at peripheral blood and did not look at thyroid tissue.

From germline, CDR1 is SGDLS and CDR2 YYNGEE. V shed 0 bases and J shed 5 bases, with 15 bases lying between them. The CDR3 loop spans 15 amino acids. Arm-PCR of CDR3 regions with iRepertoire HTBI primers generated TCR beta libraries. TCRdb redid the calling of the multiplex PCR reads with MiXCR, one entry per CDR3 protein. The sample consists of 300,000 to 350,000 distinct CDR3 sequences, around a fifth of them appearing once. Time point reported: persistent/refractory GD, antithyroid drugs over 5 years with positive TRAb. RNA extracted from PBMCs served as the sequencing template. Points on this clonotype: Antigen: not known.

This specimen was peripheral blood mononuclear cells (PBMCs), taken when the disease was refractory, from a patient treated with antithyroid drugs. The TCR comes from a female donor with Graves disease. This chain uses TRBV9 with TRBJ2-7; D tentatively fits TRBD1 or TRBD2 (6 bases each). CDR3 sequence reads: CASSVAGGAPHEQYF. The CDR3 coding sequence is TGTGCCAGCAGCGTAGCCGGGGGCGCCCCCCACGAGCAGTACTTC.